This T cell receptor beta chain was sequenced during a study of CD8+CD57+ T cells in acquired aplastic anemia. For the study at large: Average DNA yield from sorted CD4+ and CD8+ cells was approximately 3.2 ug.

Overall study findings and caveats: Fewer than 30 CD8+ CDR3 sequences were shared between patients and controls.

Selection for sequencing was limited to patients who had shown CD8+CD57+ cell expansion by flow cytometry. Profiles of TCR beta VDJ and CDR3 were generated from a genomic DNA template. Via MiXCR, TCRdb re-called the reads, giving one row per CDR3 protein. Of over 250,000 distinct CDR3 sequences detected, roughly 53% appear once; the ten largest clones hold around 1.2%. To note about this clonotype: Antigen: not known.

From germline, CDR1 is SNHLY and CDR2 FYNNEI. The CDR3 extends over 15 amino acids. V lost 8 bases, J lost 7 bases, and 9 bases stayed unmatched. The V call is TRBV2, the J call TRBJ2-3, with 13 bases lining up with TRBD2. The TCR sequence derives from a human donor with aplastic anemia. Material for sequencing was sorted CD4+, CD8+, or CD8+CD57+ T cells (not recorded which) from PBMCs. The chain's CDR3 is CASRQGTSGVNTQYF. CDR3 bases: TGTGCCAGCCGCCAGGGGACTAGCGGGGTGAATACGCAGTATTTT. Supplemented by reference TRBV2 and TRBJ2-3, the full variable domain reads EPEVTQTPSHQVTQMGQEVILRCVPISNHLYFYWYRQILGQKVEFLVSFYNNEISEKSEIFDDQFSVERPDGSNFTLKIRSTKLEDSAMYFCASRQGTSGVNTQYFGPGTRLTVL.